These 13 T cell receptor beta chains came from one sample sequenced in a study of shared clonotypes between healthy human individuals. Produced via immunoSEQ multiplex PCR; TCRdb's table is partial and in-frame only. The sample consists of roughly 2 million clones, roughly 96% of them appearing once. Sequencing used naive CD4+ T cells sorted from blood. Subset given: CD45RA+ positively selected. Receptors originate from a man between 18 and 35 years old in good health.

The CDR3 DNA reads as TGCGCCAGCAGCGGTATTTTAATCGGGGCAGATACGCAGTATTTT. Encoded protein: CASSGILIGADTQYF. The chain has TRBV5-1 and TRBJ2-3; maybe TRBD2 (5 bases). The CDR3 contains 15 residues. V lost 4 bases and J 4 bases, leaving 16 bases between the germline ends. From germline, CDR1 is SGHRS and CDR2 YFSETQ. Filled out from reference TRBV5-1 and TRBJ2-3, the complete variable domain reads KAGVTQTPRYLIKTRGQQVTLSCSPISGHRSVSWYQQTPGQGLQFLFEYFSETQRNKGNFPGRFSGRQFSNSRSEMNVSTLELGDSALYLCASSGILIGADTQYFGPGTRLTVL.

A note on this clone: The sample contains more than one DNA sequence encoding this CDR3. The chain couples TRBV6-5 to TRBJ2-1; D is possibly TRBD2 (5 bases). CDR3 length equals 12 residues. V was clipped by 5 bases and J by 3 bases, with 5 bases between them. CDR1 and CDR2 (germline): MNHEY, SVGAGI. CDR3 sequence (DNA): TGTGCCAGCAGTCGGGACTACAATGAGCAGTTCTTC. Amino acids: CASSRDYNEQFF.

Regarding this clone: Here the CDR3 omits its conserved ending phenylalanine or tryptophan, so a read error is the likely source. The limits of the CDR3 on the DNA are not certain, so only TCRdb's listed CDR3 is given. This chain links TRBV4-3 with TRBJ1-5. Inclusive of both ends, the CDR3 amounts to 10 amino acids. The germline V gene has CDR1 LGHNA and CDR2 YSLEER. The CDR3 region is CASSQDYMTS.

This chain uses TRBV7-9 with TRBJ1-3; D gene ambiguous. Trimming removed 5 bases from V and 8 bases from J, with 7 bases in between. The CDR3 covers 11 residues. Looked up from germline, CDR1 is SEHNR and CDR2 is FQNEAQ (reference sequence). The CDR3 DNA reads as TGTGCCAGCAGCCAGTCGGACACCATATATTTT. It yields the protein CASSQSDTIYF.

V is TRBV10-2 and J is TRBJ1-6; D is uncertain. The CDR3 is made up of 12 amino acids. Trimming pared 7 bases from V and 9 bases from J, leaving 10 bases between. Germline lookup yields CDR1 WSHSY and CDR2 SAAADI. DNA of the CDR3: TGCGCCAGCACAGACTTAGCTTCACCCCTCCACTTT. Protein sequence: CASTDLASPLHF.

The chain couples TRBV28 to TRBJ1-1; 7 nucleotides match TRBD1. The CDR3 is 14 amino acids. V shed 4 bases and J 4 bases; nucleotides not matched to a gene: 6. The germline gives CDR1 MDHEN, CDR2 SYDVKM. The chain's CDR3 is CASSSQGGGTEAFF. CDR3 sequence (DNA): TGTGCCAGCAGTTCCCAGGGGGGTGGCACTGAAGCTTTCTTT.

J is TRBJ2-5 and V is TRBV1; TRBD2, the D gene given by the table, was not confirmed from the DNA. TRBV1 is a known pseudogene. The CDR3 extends over 22 amino acids. The CDR3 here is CTSSHHPPGTSGSLTGRETQYF. CDR3 bases: TGCACCAGCAGCCATCACCCTCCCGGGACTAGCGGGAGCCTAACGGGGAGAGAGACCCAGTACTTC.

V is TRBV9 and J is TRBJ1-1; D gene ambiguous. Germline V CDR1 and CDR2: SGDLS, YYNGEE. The CDR3 runs 13 residues. With 6 bases removed from V and 2 bases from J, the gap between germline ends came to 11 bases. The CDR3 DNA reads TGTGCCAGCACCGGTGACCGTAACACTGAAGCTTTCTTT. Protein sequence: CASTGDRNTEAFF.

V usage is TRBV11-2 and J usage is TRBJ1-2; TRBD1 might be the D (5 bases). V lost 6 bases to trimming and J lost 0 bases, with 14 bases between them. The CDR3 consists of 15 residues. Germline V gene data show CDR1 as SGHAT and CDR2 as FQNNGV. The DNA of the CDR3 is TGTGCCAGCAGGAGCGTCCGGGACCCTAACTATGGCTACACCTTC. Residues: CASRSVRDPNYGYTF.

Concerning this clone: Other DNA sequences in the same sample also yield this CDR3. V is TRBV11-2 and J is TRBJ2-3; 9 bases match TRBD2. The CDR3 consists of 15 residues. J was trimmed by 3 bases and V by 5 bases; bases with no gene match: 6. Germline V gene data show CDR1 as SGHAT and CDR2 as FQNNGV. CDR3 DNA sequence: TGTGCCAGCAGCCTTAGCGGGAGAGTGACAGATACGCAGTATTTT. As protein: CASSLSGRVTDTQYF.

The chain uses TRBV7-2 and TRBJ2-1; D might be TRBD1 or TRBD2, each matching 5 bases. V was pared by 5 bases and J by 0 bases, with 11 bases between. From germline, CDR1 is SGHTA and CDR2 FQGNSA. The CDR3 runs 15 residues. DNA for the CDR3: TGTGCCAGCAGCCGGGACCGGAGCTCCTACAATGAGCAGTTCTTC. Amino acids: CASSRDRSSYNEQFF.

This clone was observed once. The rearrangement joins TRBV7-2 to TRBJ1-2; 8 nucleotides align to TRBD1. CDR1 is SGHTA, CDR2 FQGNSA, per germline. V dropped 4 bases and J dropped 6; count of bases not matched to a gene: 4. CDR3 length equals 13 residues. DNA for the CDR3: TGTGCCAGCAGCTCGGACAGGGAGCATGGCTACACCTTC. Translated, it gives CASSSDREHGYTF.

The V and J genes are TRBV9 and TRBJ1-2, with D possibly being TRBD1 (6 bases). The V end lost 3 bases, the J end lost 6 bases, and 18 bases lay between the germline ends. This CDR3 contains 15 residues. Germline-derived CDR1 and CDR2 are SGDLS and YYNGEE. CDR3 residues: CASSALQGNFNGYTF. The CDR3 coding sequence is TGTGCCAGCAGCGCCTTACAGGGAAACTTCAATGGCTACACCTTC.